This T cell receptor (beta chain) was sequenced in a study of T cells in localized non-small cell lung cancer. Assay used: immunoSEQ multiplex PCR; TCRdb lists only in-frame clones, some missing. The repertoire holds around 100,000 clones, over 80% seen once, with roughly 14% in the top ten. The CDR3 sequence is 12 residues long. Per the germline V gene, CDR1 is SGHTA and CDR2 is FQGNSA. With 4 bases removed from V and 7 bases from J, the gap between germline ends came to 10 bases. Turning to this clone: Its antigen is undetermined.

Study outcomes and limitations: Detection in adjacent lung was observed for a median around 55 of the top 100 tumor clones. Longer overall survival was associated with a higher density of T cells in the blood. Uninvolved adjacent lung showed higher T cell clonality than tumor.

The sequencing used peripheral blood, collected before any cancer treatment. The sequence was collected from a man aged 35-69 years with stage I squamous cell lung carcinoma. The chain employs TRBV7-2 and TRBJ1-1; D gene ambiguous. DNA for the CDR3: TGTGCCAGCAGCTCATCTGGACTTGAAGCTTTCTTT. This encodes CASSSSGLEAFF.